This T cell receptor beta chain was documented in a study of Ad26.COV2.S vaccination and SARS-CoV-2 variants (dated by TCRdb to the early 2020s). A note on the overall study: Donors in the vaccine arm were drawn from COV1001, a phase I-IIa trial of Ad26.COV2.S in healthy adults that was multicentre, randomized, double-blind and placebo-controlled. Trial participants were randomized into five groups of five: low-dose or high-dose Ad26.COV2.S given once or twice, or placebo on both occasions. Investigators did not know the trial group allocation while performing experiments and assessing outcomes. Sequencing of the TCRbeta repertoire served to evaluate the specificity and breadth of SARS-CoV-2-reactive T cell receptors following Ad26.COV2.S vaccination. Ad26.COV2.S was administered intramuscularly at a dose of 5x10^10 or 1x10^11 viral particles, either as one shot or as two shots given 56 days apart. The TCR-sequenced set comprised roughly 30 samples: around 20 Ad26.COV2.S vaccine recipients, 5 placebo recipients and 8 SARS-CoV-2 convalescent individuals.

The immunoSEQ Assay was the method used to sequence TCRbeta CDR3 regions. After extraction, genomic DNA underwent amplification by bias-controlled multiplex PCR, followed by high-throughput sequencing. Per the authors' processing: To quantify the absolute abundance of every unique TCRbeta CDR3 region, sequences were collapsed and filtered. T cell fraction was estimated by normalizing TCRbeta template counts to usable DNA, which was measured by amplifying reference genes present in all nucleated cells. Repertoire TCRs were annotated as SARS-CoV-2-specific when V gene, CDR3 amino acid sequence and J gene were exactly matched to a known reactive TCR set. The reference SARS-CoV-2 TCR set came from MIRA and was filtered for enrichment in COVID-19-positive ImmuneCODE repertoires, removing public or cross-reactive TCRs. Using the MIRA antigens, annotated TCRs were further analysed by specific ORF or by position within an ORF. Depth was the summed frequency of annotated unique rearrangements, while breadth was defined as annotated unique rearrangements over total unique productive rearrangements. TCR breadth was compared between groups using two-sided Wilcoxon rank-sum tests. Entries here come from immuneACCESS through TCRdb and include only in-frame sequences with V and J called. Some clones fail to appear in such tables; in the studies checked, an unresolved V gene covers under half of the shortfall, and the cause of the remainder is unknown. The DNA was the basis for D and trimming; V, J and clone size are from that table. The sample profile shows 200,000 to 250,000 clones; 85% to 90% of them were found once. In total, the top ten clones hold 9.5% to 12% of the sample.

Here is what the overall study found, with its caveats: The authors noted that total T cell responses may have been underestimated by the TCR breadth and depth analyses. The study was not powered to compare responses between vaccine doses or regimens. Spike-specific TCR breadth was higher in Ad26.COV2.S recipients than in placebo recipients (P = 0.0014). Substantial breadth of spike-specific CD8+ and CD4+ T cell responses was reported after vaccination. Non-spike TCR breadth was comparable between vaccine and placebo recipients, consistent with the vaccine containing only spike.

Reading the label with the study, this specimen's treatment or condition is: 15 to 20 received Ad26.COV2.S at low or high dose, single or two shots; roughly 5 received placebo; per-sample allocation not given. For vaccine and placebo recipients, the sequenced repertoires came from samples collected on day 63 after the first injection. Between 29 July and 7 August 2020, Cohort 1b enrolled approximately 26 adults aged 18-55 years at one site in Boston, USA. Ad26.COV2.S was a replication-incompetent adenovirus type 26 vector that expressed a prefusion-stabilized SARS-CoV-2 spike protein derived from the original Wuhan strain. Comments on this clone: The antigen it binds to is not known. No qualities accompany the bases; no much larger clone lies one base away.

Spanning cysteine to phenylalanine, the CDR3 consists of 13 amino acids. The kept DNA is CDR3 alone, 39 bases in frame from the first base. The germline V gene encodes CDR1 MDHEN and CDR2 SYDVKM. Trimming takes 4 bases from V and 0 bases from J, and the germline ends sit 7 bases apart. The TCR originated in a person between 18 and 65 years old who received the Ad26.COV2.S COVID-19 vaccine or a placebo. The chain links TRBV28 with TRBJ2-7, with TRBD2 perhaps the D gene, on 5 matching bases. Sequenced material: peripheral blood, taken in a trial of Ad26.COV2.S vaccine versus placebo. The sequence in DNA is TGTGCCAGCAGTTCCGACTACTCCTACGAGCAGTACTTC. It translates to CASSSDYSYEQYF.